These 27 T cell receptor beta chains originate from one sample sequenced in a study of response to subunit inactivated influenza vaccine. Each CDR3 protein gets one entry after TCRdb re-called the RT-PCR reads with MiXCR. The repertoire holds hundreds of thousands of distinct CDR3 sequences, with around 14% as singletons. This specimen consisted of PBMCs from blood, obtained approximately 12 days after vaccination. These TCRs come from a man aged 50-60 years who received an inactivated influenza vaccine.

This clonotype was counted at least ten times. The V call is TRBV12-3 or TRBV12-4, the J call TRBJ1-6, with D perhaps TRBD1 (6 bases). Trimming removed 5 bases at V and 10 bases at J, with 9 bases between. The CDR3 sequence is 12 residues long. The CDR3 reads CASSTGISPLHF. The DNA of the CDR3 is TGTGCCAGCAGTACAGGGATCTCACCCCTCCACTTT.

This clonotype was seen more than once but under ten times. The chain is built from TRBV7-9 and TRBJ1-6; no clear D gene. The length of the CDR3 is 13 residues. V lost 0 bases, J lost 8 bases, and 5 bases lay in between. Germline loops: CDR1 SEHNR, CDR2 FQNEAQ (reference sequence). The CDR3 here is CASSLAQYSPLHF. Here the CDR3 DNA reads TGTGCCAGCAGCTTAGCCCAATATTCACCCCTCCACTTT.

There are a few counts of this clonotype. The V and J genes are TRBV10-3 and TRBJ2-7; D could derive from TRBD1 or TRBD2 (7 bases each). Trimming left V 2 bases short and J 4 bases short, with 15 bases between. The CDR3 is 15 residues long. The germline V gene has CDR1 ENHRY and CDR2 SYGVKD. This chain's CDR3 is CAISERWEGAYEQYF. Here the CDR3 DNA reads TGTGCCATCAGTGAGCGTTGGGAGGGGGCTTACGAGCAGTACTTC.

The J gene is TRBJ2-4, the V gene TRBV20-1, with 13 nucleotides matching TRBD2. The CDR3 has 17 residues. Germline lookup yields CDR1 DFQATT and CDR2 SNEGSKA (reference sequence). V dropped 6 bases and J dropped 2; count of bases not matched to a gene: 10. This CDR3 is CSAPLAGGSWTKNIQYF. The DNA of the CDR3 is TGCAGTGCCCCACTAGCGGGGGGGTCCTGGACCAAAAACATTCAGTACTTC.

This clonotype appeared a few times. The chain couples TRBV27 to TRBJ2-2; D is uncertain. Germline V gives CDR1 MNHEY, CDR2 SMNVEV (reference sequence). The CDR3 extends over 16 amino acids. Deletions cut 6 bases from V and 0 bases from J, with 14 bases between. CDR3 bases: TGTGCCAGCAGCCGAGCCCAGTACCCGAACACCGGGGAGCTGTTTTTT. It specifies CASSRAQYPNTGELFF.

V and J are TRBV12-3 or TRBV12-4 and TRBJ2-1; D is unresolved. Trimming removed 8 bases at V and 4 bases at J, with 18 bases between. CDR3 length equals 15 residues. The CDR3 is CASRRGEGRYNEQFF. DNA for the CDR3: TGTGCCAGCCGCCGCGGTGAAGGGCGATACAATGAGCAGTTCTTC.

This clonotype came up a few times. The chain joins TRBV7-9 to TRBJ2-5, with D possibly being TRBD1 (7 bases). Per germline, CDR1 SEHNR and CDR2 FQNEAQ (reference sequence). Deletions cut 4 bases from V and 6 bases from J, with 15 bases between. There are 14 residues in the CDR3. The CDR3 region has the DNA TGTGCCAGCAGCTCGTTGGCGGGACAGCAGACCCAGTACTTC. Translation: CASSSLAGQQTQYF. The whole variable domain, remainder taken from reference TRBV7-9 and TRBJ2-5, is DTGVSQNPRHKITKRGQNVTFRCDPISEHNRLYWYRQTLGQGPEFLTYFQNEAQLEKSRLLSDRFSAERPKGSFSTLEIQRTEQGDSAMYLCASSSLAGQQTQYFGPGTRLLVL.

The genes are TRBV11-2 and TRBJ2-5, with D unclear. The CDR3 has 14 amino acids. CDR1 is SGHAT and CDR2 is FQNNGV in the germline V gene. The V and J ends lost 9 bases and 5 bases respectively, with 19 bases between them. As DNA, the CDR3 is TGTGCCAGTACGGCTAATCGGGCGCGGGAGACCCAGTACTTC. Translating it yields CASTANRARETQYF.

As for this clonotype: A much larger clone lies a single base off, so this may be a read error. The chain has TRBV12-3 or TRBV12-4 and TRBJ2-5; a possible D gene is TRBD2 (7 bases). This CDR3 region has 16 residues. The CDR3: CASTLGGLAVQGTQYF. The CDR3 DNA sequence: TGTGCCAGCACCCTGGGGGGGCTAGCGGTCCAAGGGACCCAGTACTTC.

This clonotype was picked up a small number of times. Here the CDR3 reads CASAQREDNEQFF. CDR3 sequence (DNA): TGTGCCAGCGCGCAGCGGGAGGACAATGAGCAGTTCTTC. The chain carries TRBV18 and TRBJ2-1; 9 positions agree with TRBD2. The V segment lost 8 bases and the J segment 5 bases; nucleotides outside the gene matches: 4. The CDR3 totals 13 residues. CDR1 is KGHSH and CDR2 is LQKENI in the germline V gene.

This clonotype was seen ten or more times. CDR3 nucleotides: TGCAGCGTGGAACGGGGTTTCCACAATGAGCAGTTCTTC. Translated, it gives CSVERGFHNEQFF. J is TRBJ2-1 and V is TRBV29-1, with a possible D match to TRBD2 (5 bases). Germline V CDR1 and CDR2: SQVTM, ANQGSEA. This CDR3 has 13 amino acids. The V end lost 6 bases, the J end lost 5 bases, and 14 bases lay between the germline ends.

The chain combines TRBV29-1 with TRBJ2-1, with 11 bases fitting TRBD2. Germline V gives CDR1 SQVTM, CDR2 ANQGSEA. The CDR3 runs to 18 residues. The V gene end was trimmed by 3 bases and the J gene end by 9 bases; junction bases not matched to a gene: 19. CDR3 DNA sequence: TGCAGCGTTGAGGGTTTTAGGTTGGTAGCGGGAGGGCATAGTGAGCAGTTCTTC. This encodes CSVEGFRLVAGGHSEQFF.

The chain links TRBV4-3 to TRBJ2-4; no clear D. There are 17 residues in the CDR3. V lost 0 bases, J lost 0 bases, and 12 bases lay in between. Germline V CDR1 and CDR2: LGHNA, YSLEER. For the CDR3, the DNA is TGCGCCAGCAGCCAAGATGTGGGTGCGCTAGCCAAAAACATTCAGTACTTC. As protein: CASSQDVGALAKNIQYF.

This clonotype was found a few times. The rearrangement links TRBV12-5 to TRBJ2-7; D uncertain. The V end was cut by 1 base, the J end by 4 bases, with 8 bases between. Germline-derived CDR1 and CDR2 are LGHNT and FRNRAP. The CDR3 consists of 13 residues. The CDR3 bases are TGTGCTAGTGGTTTGGCGGGCAGTTACGAGCAGTACTTC. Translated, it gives CASGLAGSYEQYF.

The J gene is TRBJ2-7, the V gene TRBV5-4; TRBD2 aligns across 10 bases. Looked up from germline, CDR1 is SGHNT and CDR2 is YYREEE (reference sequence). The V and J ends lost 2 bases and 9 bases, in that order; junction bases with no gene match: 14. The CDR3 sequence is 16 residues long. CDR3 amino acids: CASSLISPGLAVVQYF. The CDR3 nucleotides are TGTGCCAGCAGCTTAATCTCCCCCGGACTAGCGGTCGTGCAGTACTTC.

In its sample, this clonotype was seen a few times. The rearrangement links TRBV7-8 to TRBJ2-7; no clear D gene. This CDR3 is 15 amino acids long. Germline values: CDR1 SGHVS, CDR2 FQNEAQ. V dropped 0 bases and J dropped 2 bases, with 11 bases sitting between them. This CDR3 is CASSLAGIGTYEQYF. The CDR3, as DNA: TGTGCCAGCAGCTTAGCTGGTATAGGGACCTACGAGCAGTACTTC.

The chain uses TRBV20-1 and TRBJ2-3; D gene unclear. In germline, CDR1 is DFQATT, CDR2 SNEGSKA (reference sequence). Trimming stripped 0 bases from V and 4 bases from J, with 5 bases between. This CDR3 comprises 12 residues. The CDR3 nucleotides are TGCAGTGCTAGAGATTCGGCAGATACGCAGTATTTT. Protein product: CSARDSADTQYF.

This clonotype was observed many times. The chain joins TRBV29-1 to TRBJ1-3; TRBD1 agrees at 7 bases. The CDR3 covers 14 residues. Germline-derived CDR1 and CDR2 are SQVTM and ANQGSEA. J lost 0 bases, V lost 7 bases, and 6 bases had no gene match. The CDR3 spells CSARQGSSGNTIYF. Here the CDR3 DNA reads TGCAGCGCTAGACAGGGAAGCTCTGGAAACACCATATATTTT.

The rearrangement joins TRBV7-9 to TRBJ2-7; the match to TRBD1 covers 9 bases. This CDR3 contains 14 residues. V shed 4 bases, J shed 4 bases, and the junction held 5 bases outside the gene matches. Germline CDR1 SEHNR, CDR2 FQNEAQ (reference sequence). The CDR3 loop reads CASSSDRGKYEQYF. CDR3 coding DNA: TGTGCCAGCAGCTCGGACAGGGGAAAGTACGAGCAGTACTTC.

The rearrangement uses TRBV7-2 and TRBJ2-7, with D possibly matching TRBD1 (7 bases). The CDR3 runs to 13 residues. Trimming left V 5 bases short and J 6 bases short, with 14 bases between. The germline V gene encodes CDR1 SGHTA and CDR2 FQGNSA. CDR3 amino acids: CASSGRDRGEQYF. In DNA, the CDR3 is TGTGCCAGCAGCGGGCGGGACAGAGGCGAGCAGTACTTC.

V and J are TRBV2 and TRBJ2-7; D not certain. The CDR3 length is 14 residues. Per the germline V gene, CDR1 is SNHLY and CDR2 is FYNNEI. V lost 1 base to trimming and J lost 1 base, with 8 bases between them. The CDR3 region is CASSEGSLSYEQYF. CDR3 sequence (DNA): TGTGCCAGCAGTGAAGGGAGTCTTTCCTACGAGCAGTACTTC. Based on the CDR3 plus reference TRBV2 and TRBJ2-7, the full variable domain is EPEVTQTPSHQVTQMGQEVILRCVPISNHLYFYWYRQILGQKVEFLVSFYNNEISEKSEIFDDQFSVERPDGSNFTLKIRSTKLEDSAMYFCASSEGSLSYEQYFGPGTRLTVT.

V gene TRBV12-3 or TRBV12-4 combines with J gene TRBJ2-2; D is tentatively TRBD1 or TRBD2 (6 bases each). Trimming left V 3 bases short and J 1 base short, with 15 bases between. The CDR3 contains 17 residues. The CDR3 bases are TGTGCCAGCAGTTTCGGGGGCCAGGGAAGGAACACCGGGGAGCTGTTTTTT. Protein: CASSFGGQGRNTGELFF.

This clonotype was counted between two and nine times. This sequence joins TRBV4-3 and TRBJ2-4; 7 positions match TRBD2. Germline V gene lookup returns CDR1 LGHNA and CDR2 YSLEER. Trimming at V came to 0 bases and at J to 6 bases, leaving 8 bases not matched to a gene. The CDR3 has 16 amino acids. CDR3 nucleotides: TGCGCCAGCAGCCAAGATGTCACGGGGACTATAAACATTCAGTACTTC. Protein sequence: CASSQDVTGTINIQYF.

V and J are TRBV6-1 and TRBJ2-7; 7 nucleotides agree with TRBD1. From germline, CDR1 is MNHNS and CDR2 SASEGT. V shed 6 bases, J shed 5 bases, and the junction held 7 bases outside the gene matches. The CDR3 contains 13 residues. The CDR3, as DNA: TGTGCCAGCAGGCCGACAGGGCCCCACGAGCAGTACTTC. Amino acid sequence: CASRPTGPHEQYF.

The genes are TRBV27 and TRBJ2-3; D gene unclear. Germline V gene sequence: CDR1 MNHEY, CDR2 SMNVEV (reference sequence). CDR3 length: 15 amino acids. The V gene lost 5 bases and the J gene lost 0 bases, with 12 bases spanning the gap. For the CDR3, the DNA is TGTGCCAGCAGTGCCCGGGTGGTTAGCACAGATACGCAGTATTTT. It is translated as CASSARVVSTDTQYF.

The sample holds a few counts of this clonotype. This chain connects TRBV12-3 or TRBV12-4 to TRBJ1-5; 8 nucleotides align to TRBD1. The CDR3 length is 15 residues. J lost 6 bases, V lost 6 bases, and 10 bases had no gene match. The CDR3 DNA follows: TGTGCCAGCAGCCAAGTAGCAGGGGGCTTTCAGCCCCAGCATTTT. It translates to CASSQVAGGFQPQHF.

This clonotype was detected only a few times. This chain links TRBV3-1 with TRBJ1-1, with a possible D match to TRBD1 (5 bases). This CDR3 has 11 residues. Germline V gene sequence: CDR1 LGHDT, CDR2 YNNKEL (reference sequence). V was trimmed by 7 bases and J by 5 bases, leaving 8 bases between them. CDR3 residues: CASIRGTEAFF. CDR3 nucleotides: TGTGCCAGCATCCGGGGGACTGAAGCTTTCTTT.